This TCR beta chain was recovered during a study of T cells in Graves' hyperthyroidism and ophthalmopathy. General observations from the study: Researchers found most expanded thyroid clonotypes above 0.001 in blood as well.

From RNA transcripts, TCR beta CDR3 regions were amplified. The TCR CDR3 first-round RT-PCR relied on the HTBI primer set. TCRdb reprocessed the multiplex PCR reads with MiXCR, giving one entry per CDR3 protein. The sample lists 750,000 to 900,000 distinct CDR3 sequences, 38% occurring once. As regards this clonotype: Its antigen remains unknown.

With 1 base removed from V and 5 bases from J, the gap between germline ends came to 11 bases. This CDR3 is built from 14 residues. Germline assignment: CDR1 MGHRA and CDR2 YSYEKL. The TCR was taken from a man between 18 and 29 years old with Graves' hyperthyroidism. The chain combines TRBV4-1 with TRBJ1-2; a weak D match, TRBD1 (5 bases). The sequenced sample was blood. The CDR3 region has the DNA TGCGCCAGCAGCCAAGTGGGGGGGGAGTATGGCTACACCTTC. It is translated as CASSQVGGEYGYTF.